This T cell receptor beta chain was captured in a study of PD-1 blockade in classical Hodgkin lymphoma. Findings and caveats of the study: There was a significant rise in CD4+ TCR diversity by C4D1, with no such rise for CD8+.

There was relapse after autologous stem cell transplantation in every patient, and there was variation in brentuximab vedotin exposure. With magnetic negative selection, CD4+ T cells were purified from PBMCs that had been thawed. In its sample, this clone was seen once. The target antigen is unknown. This CDR3 is 19 amino acids long. V lost 3 bases, J lost 0 bases, and 21 bases lay in between. The germline gives CDR1 KGHSH, CDR2 LQKENI. Assay: immunoSEQ multiplex PCR; the TCRdb copy retains only in-frame clones and omits some. The sample lists approximately 28,000 clones; about 83% were seen once. The TCR originated in a human donor with classical Hodgkin lymphoma. The source material was CD4+ T cells from blood, sampled at baseline. V usage is TRBV18 and J usage is TRBJ2-1; possible D gene TRBD2, 7 bases. The CDR3 protein is CASSPRAVWGGVSYNEQFF. CDR3 coding DNA: TGTGCCAGCTCACCTCGGGCGGTTTGGGGGGGCGTCTCCTACAATGAGCAGTTCTTC.